The sequence of this TCR beta chain was determined in a study of shared clonotypes between healthy human individuals. About the research overall: A donor's plate count was three for CD4 naive and three for CD4 memory; CD8 naive had two and CD8 memory one.

The V and J ends lost 5 bases and 7 bases, in that order; junction bases with no gene match: 2. CDR1 is SGHAT, CDR2 FQNNGV, per germline. This CDR3 is 12 amino acids long. TCRdb's copy holds only in-frame clones and misses some; the assay was immunoSEQ multiplex PCR. The data hold fewer than 1.8 million clones, with 98% to 99% observed a single time. The receptor was isolated from a man aged 25 to 45 in good health. Sequencing was carried out using naive CD4+ T cells sorted from blood. Subset defined: CD45RA+ positively selected. The chain couples TRBV11-2 to TRBJ2-1, with 7 bases fitting TRBD1. CDR3 DNA: TGTGCCAGCAGCCGGACAGGAAATGAGCAGTTCTTC. This gives the protein CASSRTGNEQFF.